One and the same sample provided the 8 T cell receptor beta chains below, sequenced in a study of blood T cell repertoires in COVID-19. Clones were read by immunoSEQ multiplex PCR, and TCRdb kept only the in-frame ones, dropping some. The table has 90,000 to 120,000 clones, about 90% seen once; the top ten hold around 1.3%. The sequencing input was peripheral blood. The origin of the receptors is a woman aged 25 to 45 with acute or convalescent COVID-19.

V is TRBV6-5 and J is TRBJ1-5, with D uncertain. Trimming stripped 4 bases from V and 6 bases from J, with 10 bases between. Germline V gene data show CDR1 as MNHEY and CDR2 as SVGAGI. This CDR3 contains 13 residues. CDR3 sequence: CASSSSESQPQHF. CDR3 in DNA: TGTGCCAGCAGTTCCAGTGAAAGTCAGCCCCAGCATTTT.

The chain carries TRBV27 and TRBJ1-1, with unresolved D. CDR1 is MNHEY, CDR2 SMNVEV, per germline (reference sequence). This CDR3 is built from 15 residues. Trimming took off 6 bases at V and 0 bases at J, with 14 bases between the two ends. The CDR3 here is CASSPLDTVNTEAFF. CDR3 bases: TGTGCCAGCAGCCCCCTAGATACCGTGAACACTGAAGCTTTCTTT.

The chain combines TRBV28 with TRBJ2-3; D might be TRBD2 (7 bases). CDR1 MDHEN and CDR2 SYDVKM come from the germline V gene. V lost 4 bases and J lost 1, with 15 bases in between. The CDR3 runs to 16 residues. CDR3 region: CASSCRGGGCTDTQYF. The CDR3 DNA sequence: TGTGCCAGCAGTTGCCGAGGGGGGGGGTGCACAGATACGCAGTATTTT. Together with reference TRBV28 and TRBJ2-3, the CDR3 gives the full variable domain: DVKVTQSSRYLVKRTGEKVFLECVQDMDHENMFWYRQDPGLGLRLIYFSYDVKMKEKGDIPEGYSVSREKKERFSLILESASTNQTSMYLCASSCRGGGCTDTQYFGPGTRLTVL.

The J gene is TRBJ1-2, the V gene TRBV28; possibly TRBD1 for D (6 bases). The germline CDR1 and CDR2 sequences are MDHEN and SYDVKM. V was cut by 7 bases and J by 8 bases, with 26 bases left in between. This CDR3 comprises 16 residues. CDR3 region: CASTSPGTFTGGGYTF. Here the CDR3 DNA reads TGTGCCAGCACCTCCCCAGGGACATTTACAGGAGGAGGCTACACCTTC.

As to this clone: A junction boundary mismatches the germline segment, possibly from a read error. V is TRBV12-3 or TRBV12-4 and J is TRBJ2-1, with 7 bases that match TRBD2. The CDR3 has 13 amino acids. In DNA form, the CDR3 reads TGTGTCAGCAGTTTGACGTGGCGGGGGGAGCAGTTCTTC. Its translation: CVSSLTWRGEQFF.

The count of this clone is one. The rearrangement uses TRBV28 and TRBJ1-5, with 10 bases identical to TRBD1. V shed 5 bases and J 5 bases; nucleotides not matched to a gene: 9. This CDR3 has 16 residues. The germline gives CDR1 MDHEN, CDR2 SYDVKM. The CDR3 here is CASSTTGGKGHQPQHF. The CDR3 DNA reads as TGTGCCAGCAGTACGACAGGGGGCAAGGGTCATCAGCCCCAGCATTTT.

This clone was counted between two and nine times. V is TRBV7-3 and J is TRBJ2-2, with 12 bases that match TRBD2. Germline V lookup: CDR1 SGHTA, CDR2 FQGTGA. V trimming: 5 bases; J trimming: 6 bases; junction bases outside the gene matches: 22. The CDR3 loop spans 21 amino acids. DNA for the CDR3: TGTGCCAGCAGCGTCGCACAAAGGACTAGCGGGACCGATCGGACCTCCGGGGAGCTGTTTTTT. Translation gives CASSVAQRTSGTDRTSGELFF. The whole variable domain, remainder taken from reference TRBV7-3 and TRBJ2-2, is GAGVSQTPSNKVTEKGKYVELRCDPISGHTALYWYRQSLGQGPEFLIYFQGTGAADDSGLPNDRFFAVRPEGSVSTLKIQRTERGDSAVYLCASSVAQRTSGTDRTSGELFFGEGSRLTVL.

The J gene is TRBJ2-7, the V gene TRBV27; D not resolved. Trimming took off 8 bases at V and 4 bases at J, with 3 bases between the two ends. The length of the CDR3 is 9 residues. Germline V gives CDR1 MNHEY, CDR2 SMNVEV (reference sequence). The CDR3 nucleotides are TGTGCCAGCCCATACGAGCAGTACTTC. Its protein is CASPYEQYF.